The TCR beta chain described here comes from a study of blood T cell repertoires in COVID-19. Background on the study: Sources were T cells, B-cell-depleted T cells, or PBMCs; the material itself was cDNA or gDNA.

In the original processing: Estimation of nucleated cell counts was performed using reference gene primer amplification. The assay was immunoSEQ multiplex PCR, and TCRdb's table has in-frame clones only and misses some. V and J calls and clone size are copied from that table; D and trimming were computed from the DNA. The repertoire includes around 60,000 clones, around 86% of them detected once, and 28% sits in the top ten. V was shortened by 2 bases and J by 2 bases, with 10 bases between the two germline ends. This CDR3 has 14 amino acids. Germline-derived CDR1 and CDR2 are MNHNS and SASEGT. The sample was peripheral blood. J is TRBJ2-7 and V is TRBV6-1, with D perhaps matching TRBD1 (6 bases). The clonotype originates from a woman older than 75 with active or convalescent COVID-19. CDR3 amino acids: CASSEFQGTYEQYF. The CDR3, as DNA: TGTGCCAGCAGTGAATTTCAGGGGACCTACGAGCAGTACTTC.